A single sample gave rise to the 22 T cell receptor beta chains below, sequenced in a study of T-cell memory formation after mild COVID-19. TCRdb re-analysed the 5' RACE reads in MiXCR, keeping a single row per CDR3 protein. This table holds roughly 180,000 distinct CDR3 sequences, more than 9% found once. Sequencing was done on a sample of PBMCs or a T cell subset sorted from them (not recorded which). These receptors originate from a man aged 18 to 30 who had mild COVID-19 (a few samples of this study predate the infection). Cell type and time point are not known.

A few counts support this clonotype. This chain connects TRBV12-3 or TRBV12-4 to TRBJ2-7, with 7 bases aligning to TRBD1. J lost 5 bases, V lost 6 bases, and 4 bases had no gene match. This CDR3 region has 12 residues. The CDR3 reads CASSDRDHEQYF. CDR3 in DNA: TGTGCCAGCAGCGACAGGGACCACGAGCAGTACTTC.

Only a few counts were recorded for this clonotype. V is TRBV7-9 and J is TRBJ2-2; 8 nucleotides match TRBD1. This CDR3 contains 17 residues. V dropped 3 bases and J dropped 3; count of bases not matched to a gene: 9. The germline CDR1 and CDR2 sequences are SEHNR and FQNEAQ (reference sequence). Here the CDR3 DNA reads TGTGCCAGCAGCTTCCGGACAGGGTCGACCTACACCGGGGAGCTGTTTTTT. Translation gives CASSFRTGSTYTGELFF.

The chain combines TRBV7-3 with TRBJ2-5; 8 bases match TRBD2. The ends lost 3 bases at V and 5 bases at J; junction bases unmatched: 5. CDR1 is SGHTA, CDR2 FQGTGA, per germline. The CDR3 extends over 14 amino acids. Here the CDR3 DNA reads TGTGCCAGCAGCTTTGGCGGGGGGCCCGAGACCCAGTACTTC. Its protein product is CASSFGGGPETQYF.

The sample holds a few counts of this clonotype. The chain employs TRBV28 and TRBJ2-7; 7 nucleotides agree with TRBD2. The germline gives CDR1 MDHEN, CDR2 SYDVKM. The CDR3 runs to 14 residues. Trimming took 6 bases from V and 6 from J; bases not matched to a gene: 11. This chain's CDR3 is CASRPTSSGGEQYV. For the CDR3, the DNA is TGTGCCAGCAGACCCACCTCATCGGGGGGCGAGCAGTACGTC.

This clonotype appeared many times. The J gene is TRBJ2-7, the V gene TRBV4-3; TRBD2 might be the D (5 bases). Trimming left V 8 bases short and J 4 bases short, with 30 bases between. Germline-derived CDR1 and CDR2 are LGHNA and YSLEER. This CDR3 comprises 18 residues. CDR3 bases: TGCGCCAGCCAGCCAAGGGCGGAGCGGCCCCCTAATTATTACGAGCAGTACGTC. Protein product: CASQPRAERPPNYYEQYV.

The gene calls are TRBV10-3 and TRBJ1-1; possibly TRBD1 for D (5 bases). The CDR3 is made up of 13 amino acids. Per the germline V gene, CDR1 is ENHRY and CDR2 is SYGVKD. V was pared by 7 bases and J by 4 bases, with 13 bases between. The CDR3 sequence is CAIMRGDGTEAFF. The CDR3 DNA reads as TGTGCCATCATGAGGGGTGATGGCACTGAAGCTTTCTTT.

Only one count was recorded for this clonotype. The rearrangement joins TRBV27 to TRBJ2-2; a weak D match, TRBD2 (5 bases). Germline values: CDR1 MNHEY, CDR2 SMNVEV (reference sequence). The CDR3 loop spans 14 amino acids. V was cut by 6 bases and J by 5 bases, with 13 bases left in between. CDR3 coding DNA: TGTGCCAGCAGCCGGGGTTGGGCAACCGGGGAGCTGTTTTTT. Translating gives CASSRGWATGELFF.

This clonotype was counted between two and nine times. For the CDR3, the DNA is TGTGCCAGCAGCTCCGAGCGGGGGGGCCGAGATACGCAGTATTTT. Its translation is CASSSERGGRDTQYF. This chain joins TRBV7-2 and TRBJ2-3; 10 bases are shared with TRBD2. The ends lost 4 bases at V and 5 bases at J; junction bases unmatched: 6. The CDR3 extends over 15 amino acids. The V gene's germline CDR1 is SGHTA and CDR2 FQGNSA.

This clonotype has more than one count but fewer than ten. The chain employs TRBV5-1 and TRBJ2-7; tentatively, D is TRBD1 or TRBD2 (5 bases each). CDR1 and CDR2 from the germline V gene are SGHRS and YFSETQ. The CDR3 extends over 17 amino acids. Deletions cut 3 bases from V and 2 bases from J, with 21 bases between. The CDR3 sequence: CASSSMVGPGPPYEQYV. CDR3 DNA sequence: TGCGCCAGCAGCTCAATGGTGGGCCCGGGACCTCCCTACGAGCAGTACGTC.

A few counts support this clonotype. The chain couples TRBV28 to TRBJ1-2, with TRBD1 matching 9 bases. Germline CDR1 and CDR2: MDHEN and SYDVKM. The ends lost 8 bases at V and 7 bases at J; junction bases unmatched: 5. The CDR3 spans 12 residues. CDR3 nucleotide sequence: TGTGCCAGCGGCTCGACAGGGGGTGGCTACACCTTC. This translates into CASGSTGGGYTF.

This clonotype has just a few counts. The CDR3 protein is CSVEDGADQEKLFF. CDR3 nucleotides: TGCAGCGTTGAAGACGGGGCCGACCAAGAAAAACTGTTTTTT. This chain links TRBV29-1 with TRBJ1-4; TRBD1 might be the D (5 bases). Trimming left V 0 bases short and J 8 bases short, with 13 bases between. This CDR3 has 14 amino acids. Per the germline V gene, CDR1 is SQVTM and CDR2 is ANQGSEA.

This clonotype was seen more than once but under ten times. The chain links TRBV29-1 to TRBJ1-1; D not certain. The CDR3 contains 12 residues. V was trimmed by 7 bases and J by 2 bases, leaving 11 bases between them. Germline assignment: CDR1 SQVTM and CDR2 ANQGSEA. The CDR3 reads CSGMTGNTEAFF. Here the CDR3 DNA reads TGCAGCGGCATGACGGGAAACACTGAAGCTTTCTTT.

The rearrangement uses TRBV4-1 and TRBJ1-5; possible D gene TRBD1, 6 bases. This CDR3 spans 15 amino acids. The germline CDR1 and CDR2 sequences are MGHRA and YSYEKL. V lost 3 bases and J lost 4, with 13 bases in between. The CDR3 spells CASSHPGTPNQPQHF. CDR3 nucleotides: TGCGCCAGCAGCCACCCCGGGACACCTAATCAGCCCCAGCATTTT.

The V call is TRBV20-1, the J call TRBJ2-5; 12 bases agree with TRBD2. The CDR3 extends over 15 amino acids. Germline values: CDR1 DFQATT, CDR2 SNEGSKA (reference sequence). Germline trimming cut 1 base from V and 5 bases from J; bases unmatched to any gene: 5. This CDR3 reads CSARASSGGAETQYF. The CDR3 nucleotides are TGCAGTGCTAGAGCTTCTAGCGGGGGGGCGGAGACCCAGTACTTC.

The J gene is TRBJ1-2, the V gene TRBV7-2; a possible D gene is TRBD1 (5 bases). V shed 6 bases and J shed 7 bases, with 15 bases lying between them. Germline-derived CDR1 and CDR2 are SGHTA and FQGNSA. The CDR3 spans 13 residues. The CDR3 nucleotides read TGTGCCAGCAGTCTGGGGCAGGGAGGTGGCTACACCTTC. Amino acids: CASSLGQGGGYTF.

A few counts support this clonotype. The rearrangement joins TRBV21-1 to TRBJ1-3. TRBV21-1 is a known pseudogene. There are 14 residues in the CDR3. The CDR3 region is CASSRSRTGNTIYF. The CDR3 bases are TGTGCCAGCAGCCGCAGTAGGACTGGAAACACCATATATTTT.

The sample holds a few counts of this clonotype. The rearrangement uses TRBV12-3 or TRBV12-4 and TRBJ2-2; D is uncertain. This CDR3 has 13 amino acids. V dropped 6 bases and J dropped 5 bases, with 10 bases sitting between them. The CDR3 nucleotides read TGTGCCAGCAGGCCGGAACAGACCGGGGAGCTGTTTTTT. Amino acids: CASRPEQTGELFF.

A few counts support this clonotype. The rearrangement uses TRBV3-1 and TRBJ2-5, with a possible D match to TRBD1 (7 bases). Trimming took 0 bases from V and 1 from J, leaving 15 bases between them. CDR3 size: 17 residues. Germline V gene data show CDR1 as LGHDT and CDR2 as YNNKEL (reference sequence). CDR3 amino acids: CASSQDRGRGVQETQYF. CDR3 nucleotides: TGTGCCAGCAGCCAAGATCGGGGCAGGGGGGTCCAAGAGACCCAGTACTTC.

This clonotype was counted only a few times. This rearrangement joins TRBV4-1 to TRBJ1-4, with D uncertain. Trimming removed 2 bases at V and 7 bases at J, with 11 bases between. The CDR3 is 14 residues long. CDR1 and CDR2 (germline): MGHRA, YSYEKL. The CDR3 DNA sequence: TGCGCCAGCAGCCAAACGGGAGGGCGTGAAAAACTGTTTTTT. Its translation is CASSQTGGREKLFF.

In this sample, this clonotype turned up many times. This chain joins TRBV12-3 or TRBV12-4 and TRBJ2-7; D is perhaps TRBD1 or TRBD2 (5 bases each). Trimming shortened V by 0 bases and J by 3 bases, and 15 bases separated the two germline ends. CDR3 length: 16 amino acids. As DNA, the CDR3 is TGTGCCAGCAGTTTAGCAGGGATCAGGGAGCTCTACGAGCAGTACTTC. Translated: CASSLAGIRELYEQYF.

This clonotype was observed a few times. The chain has TRBV3-1 and TRBJ1-2; D not certain. Germline values: CDR1 LGHDT, CDR2 YNNKEL (reference sequence). V dropped 2 bases and J dropped 7 bases, with 14 bases sitting between them. The CDR3 runs 14 residues. CDR3 DNA sequence: TGTGCCAGCAGCCAACACAAGGGAGCGACTGGCTACACCTTC. Protein: CASSQHKGATGYTF.

Details on this clonotype: Without the conserved terminal phenylalanine or tryptophan, this CDR3 likely stems from a read error. The J gene is TRBJ2-5, the V gene TRBV7-6, with D hard to call. The germline gives CDR1 SGHVS, CDR2 FNYEAQ. V lost 5 bases, J lost 4 bases, and 14 bases lay in between. This CDR3 has 14 amino acids. For the CDR3, the DNA is TGTGCCAGCAGCCTGGGCACAACGCGAGAGACCCAGTACTTA. Amino acids: CASSLGTTRETQYL.